This TCR beta chain was recorded in a study of cytomegalovirus exposure and HLA in healthy donors. Study-level findings and limits: In a later analysis, at a false discovery rate of 0.05, over 15,000 TCR beta sequences were associated with HLA alleles. For most subjects, TCR beta sequences were reported to predict HLA-A and HLA-B alleles with accuracy. A missense DCLRE1C variant was associated with V- and J-gene trimming of TCR beta chains in a later analysis, and an independent cohort replicated the association.

This clone appeared a single time. Its antigen is currently unknown. Amplification used 60 Vbeta primers and 13 Jbeta primers. The repertoire was sequenced with immunoSEQ multiplex PCR; TCRdb's copy has only in-frame clones and lacks some. The data show 150,000 to 200,000 clones, 80% to 85% seen once. The sequencing sample was made of PBMCs. The sequence was obtained from a man between 50 and 59 years old in good health and CMV-seropositive.

CDR3 DNA sequence: TGTGCCAGCAGTTTAGAGCCGGGACTAGCCGGGGGGGAGCTGTTTTTT. This gives the protein CASSLEPGLAGGELFF. V is TRBV27 and J is TRBJ2-2; 9 bases line up with TRBD2. Trimming at V came to 2 bases and at J to 8 bases, leaving 9 bases not matched to a gene. The CDR3 runs 16 residues. Germline V CDR1 and CDR2: MNHEY, SMNVEV (reference sequence).